This TCR beta chain is drawn from a study of shared clonotypes between healthy human individuals. CD8 memory merged CD45RO+ cells and CCR7-negative CD45RA+ TemRA cells into one population. At the deep level, the assay was run. It was across several immunoSEQ plates that each subset's genomic DNA was evenly split. In the authors' methods: Filtering differed since immunoSEQ provided only junctions, with no quality scores. Sequenced by immunoSEQ multiplex PCR; TCRdb stores in-frame clones only, minus some. V and J calls and clone size are given by that table; D and trimming were obtained from the DNA. The data contain roughly 300,000 clones, 87% of them singletons. From germline, CDR1 is GTSNPN and CDR2 SVGIG (reference sequence). Trimming removed 4 bases at V and 5 bases at J, with 17 bases between. The CDR3 has 14 amino acids.

The sequencing input was memory CD8+ T cells sorted from blood. Stated subset: CD45RO+ cells pooled with CCR7-negative TemRA cells. The gene calls are TRBV30 and TRBJ1-2; no firm D call. The source is a man aged 18 to 30 in good health. In nucleotides, the CDR3 is TGTGCCTGGACCTCGGGTCCAGATTTTTATGGCTACACCTTC. This sequence encodes CAWTSGPDFYGYTF. Based on the CDR3 plus reference TRBV30 and TRBJ1-2, the full variable domain is SQTIHQWPATLVQPVGSPLSLECTVEGTSNPNLYWYRQAAGRGLQLLFYSVGIGQISSEVPQNLSASRPQDRQFILSSKKLLLSDSGFYLCAWTSGPDFYGYTFGSGTRLTVV.